Shown below are 14 T cell receptor beta chains from a single sample sequenced in a study of regulatory T cells in long-lasting Graves disease. Time point in this sample: newly diagnosed GD, antithyroid drugs for less than 3 months. Isolated PBMC RNA provided the starting material for the TCR library. Sequencing libraries for TCR beta were prepared with iRepertoire HTBI primers and Arm-PCR of CDR3 regions. TCRdb fed the multiplex PCR reads into MiXCR, producing one record per CDR3 protein. The profile shows 410,000 or so distinct CDR3 sequences, just under 15% of them singletons. The same sample was also studied in work on T cells in Graves' hyperthyroidism and ophthalmopathy.

This specimen consisted of peripheral blood mononuclear cells (PBMCs), obtained at new diagnosis, from a patient treated with antithyroid drugs. The source of these receptors is a woman aged 25 to 39 with Graves disease.

This clonotype was counted at least ten times. This chain uses TRBV13 with TRBJ2-7; 7 bases match TRBD2. V gave up 4 bases and J gave up 2 bases; unmatched junction bases: 8. The CDR3 runs to 15 residues. The V gene's germline CDR1 is PRHDT and CDR2 FYEKMQ (reference sequence). The CDR3 DNA reads TGTGCCAGCAGCTGGAGCGGGAATTACGCCTACGAGCAGTACTTC. The encoded protein is CASSWSGNYAYEQYF.

This clonotype was recorded many times. This chain joins TRBV7-2 and TRBJ2-2; no reliable D call. Per the germline V gene, CDR1 is SGHTA and CDR2 is FQGNSA. Trimming pared 5 bases from V and 6 bases from J, leaving 22 bases between. The CDR3 length is 17 residues. As DNA, the CDR3 is TGTGCCAGCAGCCTGCGGACGGTGACTGGGCCGGCCGGGGAGCTGTTTTTT. Its protein product is CASSLRTVTGPAGELFF.

This clonotype was detected only a few times. The chain uses TRBV12-5 and TRBJ2-1; TRBD2 aligns across 10 bases. The CDR3 has 18 residues. CDR1 is LGHNT and CDR2 is FRNRAP in the germline V gene. V was pared by 0 bases and J by 8 bases, with 13 bases of the junction left unmatched. The CDR3 region has the DNA TGTGCTAGTGGTTTGGTTACGACTAGCGGGCTTGGAGCGGATGAGCAGTTCTTC. This gives the protein CASGLVTTSGLGADEQFF.

The table lists this clonotype with a few counts. This chain uses TRBV6-2 or TRBV6-3 with TRBJ1-5; D may be TRBD1 (5 bases). The CDR3 is made up of 15 amino acids. The V end lost 7 bases, the J end lost 0 bases, and 13 bases lay between the germline ends. Germline CDR1 reads MNHEY; CDR2 reads SVGEGT. The CDR3 DNA reads TGTGCCAGCACCCAGGGAGGGTATAGCAATCAGCCCCAGCATTTT. This codes for CASTQGGYSNQPQHF.

This clonotype came up many times. The V call is TRBV28, the J call TRBJ1-2; 7 bases match TRBD1. The CDR3 loop spans 14 amino acids. Trimming took 7 bases from V and 2 from J; bases not matched to a gene: 7. Germline V gene lookup returns CDR1 MDHEN and CDR2 SYDVKM. The CDR3 coding sequence is TGTGCCAGCACCCAAGGGGGACAGAACTATGGCTACACCTTC. This gives the protein CASTQGGQNYGYTF.

In this sample, this clonotype turned up a few times. The chain employs TRBV9 and TRBJ2-7; D not resolved. The CDR3 is 14 residues long. The V gene's germline CDR1 is SGDLS and CDR2 YYNGEE. V was clipped by 6 bases and J by 2 bases, with 15 bases between them. The CDR3 DNA follows: TGTGCCAGCATAGGTTATGCCGTACCCTACGAGCAGTACTTC. As protein: CASIGYAVPYEQYF.

There are a few counts of this clonotype. The V and J genes are TRBV5-1 and TRBJ2-2; D is unresolved. The CDR3 covers 16 residues. Germline V gene data show CDR1 as SGHRS and CDR2 as YFSETQ. Trimming removed 0 bases at V and 1 base at J, with 10 bases between. In DNA form, the CDR3 reads TGCGCCAGCAGCTTGGCGGCAGGCCGGAACACCGGGGAGCTGTTTTTT. Residues: CASSLAAGRNTGELFF.

This clonotype was observed many times. The J gene is TRBJ1-5, the V gene TRBV6-1; 9 bases map to TRBD1. CDR1 is MNHNS and CDR2 is SASEGT in the germline V gene. The CDR3 runs to 19 residues. V was pared by 4 bases and J by 0 bases, with 13 bases of the junction left unmatched. The CDR3 DNA sequence: TGTGCCAGCAGTGGAACCGGGACAGGGTTAGTGGCTAGCAATCAGCCCCAGCATTTT. This encodes CASSGTGTGLVASNQPQHF.

This clonotype was observed at least ten times. This sequence joins TRBV9 and TRBJ2-3; D gene unclear. Trimming removed 0 bases from V and 2 bases from J, with 4 bases in between. This CDR3 is 13 amino acids long. Germline V gives CDR1 SGDLS, CDR2 YYNGEE. In nucleotides, the CDR3 is TGTGCCAGCAGCGTAGGATACACAGATACGCAGTATTTT. Its translation: CASSVGYTDTQYF.

On this clonotype: A read error is possible here, since a much larger clone lies one base away. This CDR3 fails to terminate in the conserved phenylalanine or tryptophan, so it likely reflects a read error. The gene calls are TRBV29-1 and TRBJ2-5; perhaps TRBD2 as D (5 bases). The germline V and J ends were trimmed by 7 bases and 1 base, with 10 bases remaining between them. Germline CDR1 reads SQVTM; CDR2 reads ANQGSEA. There are 12 residues in the CDR3. This CDR3 is CSGHRGQETQYL. CDR3 DNA: TGCAGCGGCCACCGGGGCCAAGAGACCCAGTACCTC.

This clonotype was detected once. One base away lies a much larger clone, so this may be a sequencing read error. CDR3 sequence reads: CASSPRGAKGGAIYF. For the CDR3, the DNA is TGTGCCAGCAGTCCCCGTGGGGCTAAGGGAGGCGCCATATATTTT. The J gene is TRBJ1-3, the V gene TRBV27, with D tentatively TRBD1 (5 bases). V lost 5 bases and J lost 11, with 22 bases in between. The germline V gene has CDR1 MNHEY and CDR2 SMNVEV (reference sequence). This CDR3 spans 15 amino acids.

This clonotype was recorded many times. DNA for the CDR3: TGTGCCAGCAGCCCCGCTCGAGAGACCCAGTACTTC. This gives the protein CASSPARETQYF. The V call is TRBV7-2, the J call TRBJ2-5; D not resolved. The CDR3 covers 12 residues. CDR1 and CDR2 (germline): SGHTA, FQGNSA. With 5 bases removed from V and 4 bases from J, the gap between germline ends came to 8 bases.

The chain recombines TRBV12-3 or TRBV12-4 with TRBJ2-1, with D possibly matching TRBD2 (6 bases). The ends were cut back, 6 bases at V and 4 bases at J, with 13 bases in the middle. The CDR3 sequence is 14 residues long. CDR3 DNA sequence: TGTGCCAGCAGCCCGGGAGATCGATACAATGAGCAGTTCTTC. Protein product: CASSPGDRYNEQFF.

The CDR3 here is CASSFGARGTDTQYF. The DNA for the CDR3 is TGCGCCAGCAGCTTCGGAGCGAGAGGGACAGATACGCAGTATTTT. This sequence joins TRBV5-1 and TRBJ2-3, with D perhaps matching TRBD2 (5 bases). The V gene lost 2 bases and the J gene lost 3 bases, with 13 bases spanning the gap. The V gene's germline CDR1 is SGHRS and CDR2 YFSETQ. The CDR3 has 15 residues.